These T cell receptor beta chains were read from a single sample in a study of T cell clones after liver transplantation. Repertoires were generated with immunoSEQ multiplex PCR, while TCRdb's copy carries only in-frame clones and drops some. This table holds 72,000 or so clones, around four fifths found once. This material consisted of CD4+ T cells from blood, taken at the 22-month timepoint. The origin of the receptors is a human patient who received a liver transplant. Some T cells may trace back to the graft donor. CDR3s leave out the opening cysteine and the closing phenylalanine or tryptophan. Fields, in order: J gene, V gene, CDR3 protein.

>TRBJ2-5|TRBV29-1
SVSGQTGQETQY
>TRBJ2-2|TRBV7-9
ASSFSAGELF
>TRBJ1-6|TRBV4-3
ASSQVKGPTSPLH
>TRBJ1-2|TRBV19
ASSIRGREGTSNYGYT
>TRBJ2-7|TRBV19
ASSNGGFFYEQY
>TRBJ2-2|TRBV11-3
ASSLLMTGELF
>TRBJ1-5|TRBV18
ASSPLDRPNQPQH
>TRBJ2-6|TRBV12-5
ASGITGQVSSGANVLT
>TRBJ2-4|TRBV5-4
ASSFGGGIQY
>TRBJ1-1|TRBV5-4
ASKKDSPNTEAF
>TRBJ2-3|TRBV9
ASSVPSGSTDTQY
>TRBJ2-7|TRBV5-1
ASSFRTGYEQY
>TRBJ2-7|TRBV19
ASSVIGTSPNEQY
>TRBJ1-4|TRBV7-7
ASSFRTGPNEKLF
>TRBJ2-1|TRBV13
ASSTDRVGEQF
>TRBJ1-5|TRBV28
ASSLSSHRPGH
>TRBJ2-5|TRBV12-5
ASSRDRETQY
>TRBJ1-6|TRBV7-6
ASSPRNWDEDSPLH
>TRBJ2-7|TRBV28
ASSLRTGSYEQY
>TRBJ1-4|TRBV7-6
ASSLTGRGEKLF